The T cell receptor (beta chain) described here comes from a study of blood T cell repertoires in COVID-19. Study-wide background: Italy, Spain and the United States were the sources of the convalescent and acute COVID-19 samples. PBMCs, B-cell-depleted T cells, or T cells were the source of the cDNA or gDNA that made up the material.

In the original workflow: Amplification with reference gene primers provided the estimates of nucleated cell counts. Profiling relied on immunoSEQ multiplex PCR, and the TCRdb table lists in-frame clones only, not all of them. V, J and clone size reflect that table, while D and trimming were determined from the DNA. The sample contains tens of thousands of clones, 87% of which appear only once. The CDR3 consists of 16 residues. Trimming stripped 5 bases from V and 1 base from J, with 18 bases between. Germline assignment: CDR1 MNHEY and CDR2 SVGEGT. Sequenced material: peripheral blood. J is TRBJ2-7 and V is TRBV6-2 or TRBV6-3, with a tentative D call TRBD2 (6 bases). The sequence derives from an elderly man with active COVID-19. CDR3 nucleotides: TGTGCCAGCAGTCCCGTTGGGGGGTTGTCATCCTACGAGCAGTACTTC. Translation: CASSPVGGLSSYEQYF.